The clone carrying this TCR beta chain has a count of ten or more. Its antigen remains unknown. Time point here: pre-sensitization, week 0. Treatment defined: therapeutic diphenylcyclopropenone sensitization with weekly scalp DPC. Prior to each patch test being applied, blood was drawn. This sample was included in a study of human T cells and chemical hapten exposure. Study-level results: Clustering by CDR3 similarity yielded significantly more large clusters from expanded TCRs than controls. PT1 expanded TCR counts and patch test score were linked, and their correlation was positive.

The study's library attached unique molecular identifiers to single cDNA molecules. Using its own MiXCR run on the RACE reads, TCRdb lists one record per CDR3 protein. The data show about 92,000 distinct CDR3 sequences, roughly a tenth seen once. Germline CDR1 MNHEY, CDR2 SVGEGT. CDR3 length: 13 amino acids. V lost 8 bases to trimming and J lost 2 bases, with 10 bases between them. This TCR came from a woman aged 40 to 50 with alopecia areata. Some clones in this sample may be carry-over from other donors' samples. The sample here was whole blood, taken in connection with sensitization to the hapten diphenylcyclopropenone (DPC). The rearrangement uses TRBV6-2 or TRBV6-3 and TRBJ2-4; weak D call: TRBD1 (6 bases). The CDR3 loop is CASSQGTKNIQYF. The CDR3 coding sequence is TGTGCCAGCTCACAGGGAACCAAAAACATTCAGTACTTC.